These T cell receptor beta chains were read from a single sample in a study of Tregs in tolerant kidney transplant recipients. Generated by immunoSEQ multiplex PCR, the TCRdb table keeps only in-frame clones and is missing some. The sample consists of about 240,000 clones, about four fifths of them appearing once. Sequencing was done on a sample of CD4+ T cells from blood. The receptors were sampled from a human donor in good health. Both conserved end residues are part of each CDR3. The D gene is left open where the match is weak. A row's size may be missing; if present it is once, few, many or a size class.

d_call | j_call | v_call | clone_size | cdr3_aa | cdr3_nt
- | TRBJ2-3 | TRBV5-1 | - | CASSLVDSTDTQYF | TGCGCCAGCAGCTTGGTAGACTCCACAGATACGCAGTATTTT
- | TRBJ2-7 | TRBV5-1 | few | CASSRAEEDEQYF | TGCGCCAGCAGCCGTGCGGAGGAGGACGAGCAGTACTTC
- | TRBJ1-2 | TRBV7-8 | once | CASRTRGSYGYTF | TGTGCCAGCAGAACCCGGGGATCCTATGGCTACACCTTC
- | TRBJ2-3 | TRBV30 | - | CAWRELGTADTQYF | TGTGCCTGGAGAGAATTGGGAACGGCAGATACGCAGTATTTT
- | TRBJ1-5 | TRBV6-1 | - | CASSEAWGQPQHF | TGTGCCAGCAGTGAAGCGTGGGGTCAGCCCCAGCATTTT
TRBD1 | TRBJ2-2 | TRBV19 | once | CASRKQGANTGELFF | TGTGCCAGTAGGAAACAGGGGGCGAACACCGGGGAGCTGTTTTTT
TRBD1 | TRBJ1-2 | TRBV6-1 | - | CASSSLGQGHYGYTF | TGTGCCAGCAGTTCCCTGGGACAGGGCCACTATGGCTACACCTTC
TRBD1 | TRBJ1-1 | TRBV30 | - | CACPKRQGDMNTEAFF | TGTGCCTGTCCAAAACGACAGGGGGACATGAACACTGAAGCTTTCTTT
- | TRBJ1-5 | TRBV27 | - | CASSYRDNQPQHF | TGTGCCAGCAGTTACAGGGACAATCAGCCCCAGCATTTT
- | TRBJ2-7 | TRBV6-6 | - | CASSYSDYEQYF | TGTGCCAGCAGTTACTCGGACTACGAGCAGTACTTC
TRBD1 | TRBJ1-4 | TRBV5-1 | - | CASSQQRTGISYNEKLFF | TGCGCCAGCAGCCAGCAGAGGACAGGCATTTCCTATAATGAAAAACTGTTTTTT
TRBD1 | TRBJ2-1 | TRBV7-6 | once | CASSRTGSYNEQFF | TGTGCCAGCAGCCGGACAGGGTCCTACAATGAGCAGTTCTTC
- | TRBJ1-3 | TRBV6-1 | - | CASSENGALPGNTIYF | TGTGCCAGCAGTGAAAATGGCGCCTTGCCTGGAAACACCATATATTTT
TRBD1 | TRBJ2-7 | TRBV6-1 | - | CASSPRTGQHEQYF | TGTGCCAGCAGTCCTAGGACAGGGCAACACGAGCAGTACTTC
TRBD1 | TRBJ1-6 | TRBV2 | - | CASSNDRGLNSPLHF | TGTGCCAGCAGCAACGACAGGGGGCTGAATTCACCCCTCCACTTT
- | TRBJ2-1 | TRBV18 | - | CASSPAGYLYNEQFF | TGTGCCAGCTCACCAGCTGGTTATCTCTACAATGAGCAGTTCTTC
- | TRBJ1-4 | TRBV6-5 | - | CASTSGYEKLFF | TGTGCCAGCACCTCAGGGTACGAAAAACTGTTTTTT
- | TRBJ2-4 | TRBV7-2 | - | CASSFLTSWDKNIQYF | TGTGCCAGCAGCTTCCTGACTAGTTGGGACAAAAACATTCAGTACTTC
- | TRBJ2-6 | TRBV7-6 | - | CASSSAFGGSGANVLTF | TGTGCCAGCAGCTCAGCCTTTGGGGGATCTGGGGCCAACGTCCTGACTTTC
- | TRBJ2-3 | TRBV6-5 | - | CASSPRQGTDTQYF | TGTGCCAGCAGTCCCCGACAGGGCACAGATACGCAGTATTTT
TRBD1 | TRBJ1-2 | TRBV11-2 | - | CASSLDRETGGYTF | TGTGCCAGCAGCTTGGACAGGGAAACGGGGGGCTACACCTTC
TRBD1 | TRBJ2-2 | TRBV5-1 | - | CASSLGQGITGELFF | TGCGCCAGCAGCTTGGGACAGGGGATTACCGGGGAGCTGTTTTTT
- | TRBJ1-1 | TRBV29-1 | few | CSSTRQHGNTEAFF | TGCAGCTCCACTAGGCAGCACGGGAACACTGAAGCTTTCTTT
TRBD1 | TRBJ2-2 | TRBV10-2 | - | CASSEPYGQGYTGELFF | TGCGCCAGCAGTGAGCCTTACGGACAGGGGTACACCGGGGAGCTGTTTTTT
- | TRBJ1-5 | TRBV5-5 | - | CASSLLDGNQPQHF | TGTGCCAGCAGCTTGCTGGACGGCAATCAGCCCCAGCATTTT
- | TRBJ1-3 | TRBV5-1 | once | CASSTNSPEGSGNTVYF | TGCGCCAGCAGCACCAACAGCCCCGAAGGCTCTGGAAACACCGTATATTTT
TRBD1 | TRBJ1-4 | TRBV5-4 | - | CASSATGGGEKLFF | TGTGCCAGCAGCGCGACAGGGGGCGGGGAAAAACTGTTTTTT
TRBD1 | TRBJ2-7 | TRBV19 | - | CATRPTGTGVSYEQYF | TGTGCCACAAGGCCCACCGGGACAGGGGTCTCCTACGAGCAGTACTTC
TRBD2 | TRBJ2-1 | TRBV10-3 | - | CAIQAGGWSYNEQFF | TGTGCCATCCAGGCGGGGGGATGGAGTTACAATGAGCAGTTCTTC
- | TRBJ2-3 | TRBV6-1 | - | CASSERFSNTQYF | TGTGCCAGCAGTGAAAGATTCTCAAATACGCAGTATTTT
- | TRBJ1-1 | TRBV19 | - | CATRMLGGNTEAFF | TGTGCCACTAGAATGCTAGGGGGGAACACTGAAGCTTTCTTT
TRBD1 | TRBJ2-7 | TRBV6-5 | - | CAIGGQGRTYEQYF | TGTGCCATCGGCGGACAGGGAAGGACCTACGAGCAGTACTTC
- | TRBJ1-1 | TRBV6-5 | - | CAARGNMNTEAFF | TGTGCCGCGAGGGGGAATATGAACACTGAAGCTTTCTTT
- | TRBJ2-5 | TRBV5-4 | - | CASSLEVAPRETQYF | TGTGCCAGCAGCTTGGAGGTGGCCCCCCGGGAGACCCAGTACTTC
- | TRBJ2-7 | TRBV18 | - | CASSPAGARVSSYEQYF | TGTGCCAGCTCACCGGCGGGGGCTAGAGTGAGCTCCTACGAGCAGTACTTC
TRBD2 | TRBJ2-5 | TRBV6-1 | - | CASSRTSRETQYF | TGTGCCAGCAGTCGGACTAGCCGGGAGACCCAGTACTTC
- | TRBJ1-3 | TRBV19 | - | CATKVLGGNTIYF | TGTGCCACTAAAGTACTCGGAGGAAACACCATATATTTT
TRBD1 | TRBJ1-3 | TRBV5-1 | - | CASSLWAGGNGNTIYF | TGCGCCAGCAGCTTGTGGGCAGGGGGCAATGGAAACACCATATATTTT
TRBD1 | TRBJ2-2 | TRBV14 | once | CASSARQGLSTGELFF | TGTGCCAGCAGCGCCCGACAGGGATTGAGCACCGGGGAGCTGTTTTTT
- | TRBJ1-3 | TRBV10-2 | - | CASSERSGNTIYF | TGCGCCAGCAGTGAGAGGTCTGGAAACACCATATATTTT
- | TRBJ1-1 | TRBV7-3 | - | CASSFMMRTEAFF | TGTGCCAGCAGCTTCATGATGAGGACTGAAGCTTTCTTT
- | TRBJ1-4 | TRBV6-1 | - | CASSEFTEGKLFF | TGTGCCAGCAGTGAATTTACAGAAGGAAAACTGTTTTTT
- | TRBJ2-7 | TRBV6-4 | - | CATKKRRYRRSYEQYF | TGTGCCACCAAAAAACGCCGGTATAGGCGCTCCTACGAGCAGTACTTC
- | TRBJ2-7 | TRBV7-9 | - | CASSEDYEQYF | TGTGCCAGCAGCGAAGACTACGAGCAGTACTTC
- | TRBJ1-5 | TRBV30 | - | CAWSGRAGQPQHF | TGTGCCTGGAGTGGCAGGGCAGGTCAGCCCCAGCATTTT
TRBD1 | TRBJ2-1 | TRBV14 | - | CASSQDRQGEQFF | TGTGCCAGCAGCCAAGATCGACAGGGGGAGCAGTTCTTC
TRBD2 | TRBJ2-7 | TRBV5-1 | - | CASSWGLAGGLTPYEQYF | TGCGCCAGCAGCTGGGGACTAGCGGGAGGCCTCACCCCCTACGAGCAGTACTTC
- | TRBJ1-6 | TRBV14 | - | CASSQDNRDSPLHF | TGTGCCAGCAGCCAAGATAATAGGGATTCACCCCTCCACTTT
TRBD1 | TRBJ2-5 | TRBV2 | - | CASSEVRGPQETQYF | TGTGCCAGCAGTGAAGTCAGGGGGCCCCAAGAGACCCAGTACTTC
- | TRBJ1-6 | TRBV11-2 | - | CASSRPGQRNSPLHF | TGTGCCAGCAGCCGCCCGGGACAACGAAATTCACCCCTCCACTTT